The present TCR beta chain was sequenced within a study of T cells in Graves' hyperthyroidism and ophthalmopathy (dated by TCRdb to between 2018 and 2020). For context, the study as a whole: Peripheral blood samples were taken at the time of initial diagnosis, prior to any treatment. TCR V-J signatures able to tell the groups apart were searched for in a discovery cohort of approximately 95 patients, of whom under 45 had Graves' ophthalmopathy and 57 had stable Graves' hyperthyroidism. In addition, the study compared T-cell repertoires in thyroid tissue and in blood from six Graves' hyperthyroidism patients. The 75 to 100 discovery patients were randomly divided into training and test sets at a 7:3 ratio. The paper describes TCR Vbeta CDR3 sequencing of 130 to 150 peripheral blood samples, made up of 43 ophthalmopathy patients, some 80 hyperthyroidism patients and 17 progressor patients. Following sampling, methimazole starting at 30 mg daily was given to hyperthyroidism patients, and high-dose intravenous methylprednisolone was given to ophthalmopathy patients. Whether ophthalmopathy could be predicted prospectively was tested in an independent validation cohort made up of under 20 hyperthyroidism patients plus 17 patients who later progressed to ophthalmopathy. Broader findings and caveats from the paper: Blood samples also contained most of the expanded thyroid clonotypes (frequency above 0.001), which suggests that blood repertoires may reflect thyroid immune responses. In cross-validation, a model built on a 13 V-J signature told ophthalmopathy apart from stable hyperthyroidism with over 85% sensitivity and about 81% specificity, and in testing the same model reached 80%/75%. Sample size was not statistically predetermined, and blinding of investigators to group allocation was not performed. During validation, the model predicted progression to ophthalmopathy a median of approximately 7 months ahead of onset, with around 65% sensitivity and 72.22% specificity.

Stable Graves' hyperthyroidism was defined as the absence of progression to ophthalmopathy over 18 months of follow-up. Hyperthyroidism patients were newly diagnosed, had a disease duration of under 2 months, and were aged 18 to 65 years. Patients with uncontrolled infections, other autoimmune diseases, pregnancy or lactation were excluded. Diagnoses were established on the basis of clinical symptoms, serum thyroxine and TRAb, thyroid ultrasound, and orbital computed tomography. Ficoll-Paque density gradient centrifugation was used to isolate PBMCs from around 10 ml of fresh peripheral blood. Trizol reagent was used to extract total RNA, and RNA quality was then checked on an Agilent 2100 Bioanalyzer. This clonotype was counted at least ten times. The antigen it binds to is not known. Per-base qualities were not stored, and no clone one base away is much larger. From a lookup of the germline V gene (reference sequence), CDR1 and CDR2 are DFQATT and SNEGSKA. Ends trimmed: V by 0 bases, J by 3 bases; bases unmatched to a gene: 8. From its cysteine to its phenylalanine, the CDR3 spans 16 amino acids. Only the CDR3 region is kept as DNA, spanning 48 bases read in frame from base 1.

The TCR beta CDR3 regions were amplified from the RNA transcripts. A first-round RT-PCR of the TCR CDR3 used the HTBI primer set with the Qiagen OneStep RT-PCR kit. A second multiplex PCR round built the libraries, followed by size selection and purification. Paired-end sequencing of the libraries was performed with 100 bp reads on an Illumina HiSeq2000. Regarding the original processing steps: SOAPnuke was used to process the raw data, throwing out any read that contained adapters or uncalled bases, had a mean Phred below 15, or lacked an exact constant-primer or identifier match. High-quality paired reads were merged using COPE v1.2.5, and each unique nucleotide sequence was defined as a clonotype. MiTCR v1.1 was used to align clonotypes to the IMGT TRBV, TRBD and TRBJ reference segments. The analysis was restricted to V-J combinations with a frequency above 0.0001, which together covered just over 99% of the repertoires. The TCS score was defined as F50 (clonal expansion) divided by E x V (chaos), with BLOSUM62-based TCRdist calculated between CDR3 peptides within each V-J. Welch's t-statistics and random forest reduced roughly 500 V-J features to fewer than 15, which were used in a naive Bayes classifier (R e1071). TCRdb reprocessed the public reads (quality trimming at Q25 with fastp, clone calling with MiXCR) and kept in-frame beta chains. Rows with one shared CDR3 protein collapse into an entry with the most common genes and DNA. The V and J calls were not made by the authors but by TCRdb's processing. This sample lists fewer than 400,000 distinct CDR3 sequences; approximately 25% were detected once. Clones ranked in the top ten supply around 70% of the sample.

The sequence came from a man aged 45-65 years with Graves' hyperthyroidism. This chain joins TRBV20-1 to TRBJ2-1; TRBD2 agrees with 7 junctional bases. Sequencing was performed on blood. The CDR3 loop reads CSARDVSGGNYNEQFF. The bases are TGCAGTGCTAGAGATGTTTCGGGAGGCAACTACAATGAGCAGTTCTTC.